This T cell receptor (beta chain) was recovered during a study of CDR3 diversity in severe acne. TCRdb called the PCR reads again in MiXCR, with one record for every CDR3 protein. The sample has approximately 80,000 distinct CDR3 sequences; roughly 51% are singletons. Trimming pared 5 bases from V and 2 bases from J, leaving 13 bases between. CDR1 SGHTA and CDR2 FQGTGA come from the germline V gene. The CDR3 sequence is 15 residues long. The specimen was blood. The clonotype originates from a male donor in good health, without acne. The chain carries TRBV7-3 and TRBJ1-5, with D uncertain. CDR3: CASSPGVWGNQPQHF. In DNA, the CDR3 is TGTGCCAGCAGCCCCGGGGTATGGGGCAATCAGCCCCAGCATTTT.